This T cell receptor beta chain was sequenced during a study of neurological immune-mediated disorders. This clonotype was counted ten times or more. This CDR3 has 13 amino acids. Germline-derived CDR1 and CDR2 are SGHRS and YFSETQ. V shed 3 bases and J 8 bases; nucleotides not matched to a gene: 4. TCRdb itself ran the 5' RACE reads through MiXCR, one entry per CDR3 protein. Found here are tens of thousands of distinct CDR3 sequences, under 2% of them singletons; the top ten hold approximately 2.1%. The sequencing sample was made of PBMCs. The TCR originated in a woman in her 40s with multiple sclerosis. The chain recombines TRBV5-1 with TRBJ2-1; 8 bases are a match to TRBD1. In DNA, the CDR3 is TGCGCCAGCAGCTCGCAGGGGGCCTATGAGCAGTTCTTC. Its protein is CASSSQGAYEQFF.